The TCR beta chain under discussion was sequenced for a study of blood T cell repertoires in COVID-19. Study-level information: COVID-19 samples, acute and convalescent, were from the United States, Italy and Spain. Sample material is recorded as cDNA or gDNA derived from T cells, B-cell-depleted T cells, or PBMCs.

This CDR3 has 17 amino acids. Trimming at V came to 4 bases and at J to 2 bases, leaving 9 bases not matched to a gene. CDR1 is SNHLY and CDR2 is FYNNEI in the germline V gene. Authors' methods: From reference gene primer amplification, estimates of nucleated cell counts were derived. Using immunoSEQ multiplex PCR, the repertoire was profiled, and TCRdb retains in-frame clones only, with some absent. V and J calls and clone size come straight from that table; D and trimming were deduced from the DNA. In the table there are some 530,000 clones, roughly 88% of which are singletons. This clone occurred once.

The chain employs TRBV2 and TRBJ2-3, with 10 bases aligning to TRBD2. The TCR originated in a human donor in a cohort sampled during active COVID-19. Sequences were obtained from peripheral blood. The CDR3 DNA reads TGTGCCAGCAGTGGGACTAGCGGCACCTTCCTCACAGATACGCAGTATTTT. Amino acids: CASSGTSGTFLTDTQYF. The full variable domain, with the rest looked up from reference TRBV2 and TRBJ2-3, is EPEVTQTPSHQVTQMGQEVILRCVPISNHLYFYWYRQILGQKVEFLVSFYNNEISEKSEIFDDQFSVERPDGSNFTLKIRSTKLEDSAMYFCASSGTSGTFLTDTQYFGPGTRLTVL.